The clone carrying this T cell receptor (beta chain) was found a few times. Original handling: Nucleated cell number was recorded as an estimate derived from reference gene primer amplification. Only in-frame clones appear in the TCRdb table, and some are missing; sequencing was by immunoSEQ multiplex PCR. V, J and clone size derive from that table, while D and trimming were established from the DNA sequence. Of about 160,000 clones listed, about 85% are singletons. This specimen belongs to a study of blood T cell repertoires in COVID-19. Clinical history as reported by participants underpinned cohort assignment. This CDR3 is built from 14 residues. V lost 0 bases to trimming and J lost 4 bases, with 7 bases between them. Germline CDR1 is MNHEY and CDR2 is SVGEGT.

The J gene is TRBJ1-5, the V gene TRBV6-2 or TRBV6-3; D is unclear. The sequencing input was PBMCs or T cells enriched from blood (not recorded which). This TCR came from a woman between 45 and 65 years old who had recovered from COVID-19. The CDR3 spells CASSYSSPNQPQHF. In nucleotides, the CDR3 is TGTGCCAGCAGTTACTCGTCCCCGAATCAGCCCCAGCATTTT.